This is a list of T cell receptor beta chains from one sample in a study of blood T cells in healthy people across ages. TCRdb itself ran the 5' RACE reads through MiXCR, one entry per CDR3 protein. The sample has 1.5 million to 2 million distinct CDR3 sequences, roughly 27% seen once. The sequencing input was blood. Receptors were obtained from a woman aged 30 to 39 in good health. Each CDR3 is given with its conserved first and last residue. The D gene is left open where the match is weak. Only some rows state a clone size, as once, few, many or a class for expanded clones.

V	J	D	size	DNA	CDR3
TRBV14	TRBJ1-1	NA	NA	TGTGCCAGCAGCCATCCCGGGACGTGGGGGACTGAGGCTTTCTTT	CASSHPGTWGTEAFF
TRBV27	TRBJ2-6	TRBD1	NA	TGTGCCACCCGTTTGGAGACAGGGCGAACTGGGGCCAACGTCCTGACTTTC	CATRLETGRTGANVLTF
TRBV4-2	TRBJ1-1	NA	few	TGTGCCAGCAGCCAAGGGGACGGATTGAACACTGAAGCTTTCTTT	CASSQGDGLNTEAFF
TRBV4-1	TRBJ2-3	TRBD2	many	TGCGCCAGCAGCCAAGTCCAAGGGAGGGCAGATACGCAGTATTTT	CASSQVQGRADTQYF
TRBV28	TRBJ1-4	NA	NA	TGTGCCAGCAGTAGACTACCCCCTGAAAAACTGTTTTTT	CASSRLPPEKLFF
TRBV11-2	TRBJ2-3	TRBD2	few	TGTGCCAGCAGCTTAGACCTAGCGGGCACAGATACGCAGTATTTT	CASSLDLAGTDTQYF
TRBV3-1	TRBJ2-1	NA	NA	TGTGCCAGCAGCCAAGCCCGCTCCTACAATGAGCAGTTCTTC	CASSQARSYNEQFF
TRBV2	TRBJ2-2	NA	NA	TGTGCCAGCAGTGCCCAGCAAGCCGGGGAGCTGTTTTTT	CASSAQQAGELFF
TRBV11-2	TRBJ1-1	NA	NA	TGTGCCAGCAGCCCCGGGATCATGAACACTGAAGCTTTCTTT	CASSPGIMNTEAFF
TRBV25-1	TRBJ2-7	TRBD1	few	TGTGTCAGCAGTGAATCGGTTCGGACAGGACGACCCTACGAGCAGTACTTC	CVSSESVRTGRPYEQYF
TRBV27	TRBJ2-5	TRBD1	few	TGTGCCAGCAGTCCTGATACCGGGACAGGGGGCTGGAGGGAAGAGACCCAGTACTTC	CASSPDTGTGGWREETQYF
TRBV7-2	TRBJ2-5	TRBD2	few	TGTGCCAGCAGCTTAGACTTCCTAGCGGGAGAGACCCAGTACTTC	CASSLDFLAGETQYF
TRBV20-1	TRBJ2-7	NA	NA	TGCAGTGCTAGACCTAGCGAACGCATCAATGAGCAGTACTTC	CSARPSERINEQYF
TRBV5-1	TRBJ1-1	NA	NA	TGCGCCAGCAGCGGGGGGGGAGGTGAAAACACTGAAGCTTTCTTT	CASSGGGGENTEAFF
TRBV3-1	TRBJ2-7	NA	many	TGTGCCAGCAGCCAAGGTTCCGGGACCTCCTACGAGCAGTACTTC	CASSQGSGTSYEQYF
TRBV9	TRBJ2-7	NA	many	TGTGCCAGCAGCGATGAGAAGGAGGGAGAACACGAGCAGTACTTC	CASSDEKEGEHEQYF
TRBV6-2/TRBV6-3	TRBJ2-1	TRBD2	many	TGTGCCAGCAGTTACCTGGCTAGCGGGAGTATGGACAATGAGCAGTTCTTC	CASSYLASGSMDNEQFF
TRBV29-1	TRBJ2-7	TRBD2	NA	TGCAGCGTTGATTCGGGACTAGCGGGAGGGGAGCAGTACTTC	CSVDSGLAGGEQYF
TRBV30	TRBJ2-5	NA	few	TGTGCCTGGAGTGTAAGGCTAGCGGAGACCCAGTACTTC	CAWSVRLAETQYF
TRBV6-5	TRBJ2-5	TRBD1	few	TGTGCCAGCAGCCGAGACAGGGGGCGCGGTGAGCAGTACTTC	CASSRDRGRGEQYF
TRBV11-2	TRBJ2-1	NA	NA	TGTGCCAGCAGCCCCCCATGGAACAATGAGCAGTTCTTC	CASSPPWNNEQFF
TRBV11-2	TRBJ2-7	TRBD1	NA	TGTGCCAGCAGCTTGGGGGAGGGACAGGGTGGAGTTTACGAGCAGTACTTC	CASSLGEGQGGVYEQYF
TRBV6-1	TRBJ2-5	TRBD2	many	TGTGCCAGCAGTGAACTAGCGGGGGGCCCCCAAGAGACCCAGTACTTC	CASSELAGGPQETQYF
TRBV14	TRBJ2-3	NA	NA	TGTGCCAGCAGCCATCAACGGGGAGATACGCAGTATTTT	CASSHQRGDTQYF
TRBV20-1	TRBJ2-1	TRBD2	few	TGCAGTGCTAGAGTGCCCGGGGGGGCCAATGAGCAGTTCTTC	CSARVPGGANEQFF
TRBV10-3	TRBJ2-5	NA	once	TGTGCCATCAGTGAGTCTATGACAGCCCTCCAAGAGACCCAGTACTTC	CAISESMTALQETQYF
TRBV29-1	TRBJ2-3	NA	many	TGCAGCGAAGTGGGAGCAGATACGCAGTATTTT	CSEVGADTQYF
TRBV25-1	TRBJ1-1	NA	NA	TGTGCCAGCAGTCCTTGGAAGTGGACGGCAAACACTGAAGCTTTCTTT	CASSPWKWTANTEAFF
TRBV9	TRBJ2-7	TRBD2	few	TGTGCCAGCAGCGTTGGGACTAGCTGGGTCGAGCAGTACTTC	CASSVGTSWVEQYF
TRBV3-1	TRBJ1-6	NA	few	TGTGCCAGCAGCCAAGGACGGCGGACGAATTCACCCCTCCACTTT	CASSQGRRTNSPLHF
TRBV4-1	TRBJ2-4	TRBD2	many	TGCGCCAGCAGCCAAGAACGGGGGGGGAGGGACATTCAGTACTTC	CASSQERGGRDIQYF
TRBV7-2	TRBJ2-1	TRBD2	few	TGTGCCAGCAGCTCGACTAGCGGGAGAGAGCAGTTCTTC	CASSSTSGREQFF
TRBV12-3/TRBV12-4	TRBJ1-4	NA	few	TGTGCCAGCGCCCAAGGGGGGCGGCATGAAAAACTGTTTTTT	CASAQGGRHEKLFF
TRBV12-3/TRBV12-4	TRBJ2-5	NA	many	TGTGCCAGCCAACCGGCGGCCAGGGTAATGGAGACCCAGTACTTC	CASQPAARVMETQYF
TRBV6-6	TRBJ2-6	TRBD1	many	TGTGCCAGCAATACAGGGGCGGGGGCCAACGTCCTGACTTTC	CASNTGAGANVLTF
TRBV10-3	TRBJ2-5	TRBD1	many	TGTGCCATCAGCAGGACAGGGGGCCAAGAGACCCAGTACTTC	CAISRTGGQETQYF
TRBV12-3/TRBV12-4	TRBJ2-1	NA	NA	TGTGCCAGCAGTTTTTCTCGCAGAGAGCAGTTCTTC	CASSFSRREQFF
TRBV2	TRBJ2-7	NA	few	TGTGCCAGCAGGTTGACAGGTCCGGGGAACGAGCAGTACTTC	CASRLTGPGNEQYF
TRBV7-2	TRBJ2-2	NA	NA	TGTGCCAGCAGCACGAGGTTCCCCGGGGAGCTGTTTTTT	CASSTRFPGELFF
TRBV20-1	TRBJ1-4	NA	few	TGCAGTGCTAGACGAGTGGGTGAAAAACTGTTTTTT	CSARRVGEKLFF
TRBV7-2	TRBJ2-3	NA	many	TGTGCCAGCAGCTGGTTCACCACGGATACGCAGTATTTT	CASSWFTTDTQYF
TRBV7-2	TRBJ2-7	TRBD2	NA	TGTGCCAGCAGCTTAACACCGGGACTAGCGGGAGGGCCACACGAGCAGTACTTC	CASSLTPGLAGGPHEQYF
TRBV12-3/TRBV12-4	TRBJ2-1	NA	many	TGTGCCAGCAGTTTAGGACAGGGAGGGCAGGGTGAGCAGTTCTTC	CASSLGQGGQGEQFF
TRBV6-5	TRBJ2-3	NA	few	TGTGCCAGCAGTTACGTTTTCCCGACGTACACAGATACGCAGTATTTT	CASSYVFPTYTDTQYF
TRBV4-1	TRBJ2-5	NA	few	TGCGCCAGCAGCCAAGAGTTCGGTTCAGGGACCCAGTACTTC	CASSQEFGSGTQYF
TRBV20-1	TRBJ2-5	NA	many	TGCAGTGCTAGAGATAGTGAGACCCAGTACTTC	CSARDSETQYF
TRBV29-1	TRBJ2-1	NA	NA	TGCAGCGTTGTAACGGCTAGCTGGGAGCAGTTCTTC	CSVVTASWEQFF
TRBV28	TRBJ1-2	NA	few	TGTGCCAGCAGTTTAGGGGTGAATAACTATGGCTACACCTTC	CASSLGVNNYGYTF
TRBV7-2	TRBJ2-1	NA	NA	TGTGCCAGCAAGTTCATGGGAGTCAATAAGCAGTTCTTC	CASKFMGVNKQFF
TRBV6-2/TRBV6-3	TRBJ2-7	NA	many	TGTGCCAGCAGCGTCCTAGGCGGGAAAATCTCGGGGGAGCAGTACTTC	CASSVLGGKISGEQYF
TRBV9	TRBJ2-1	NA	few	TGTGCCAGCAGCGTAGCTACGGGTAATGAGCAGTTCTTC	CASSVATGNEQFF
TRBV7-9	TRBJ2-7	NA	many	TGTGCCAGCAGCTTAGAAGGGTACTCCTACGAGCAGTACTTC	CASSLEGYSYEQYF
TRBV7-9	TRBJ2-1	TRBD1	NA	TGTGCCAGCAGCCCGGAGCAGGGGGCCGATGAGCAGTTCTTC	CASSPEQGADEQFF
TRBV5-1	TRBJ2-6	NA	few	TGCGCCAGCAGAGCTGACAGGGCCAACGTCCTGACTTTC	CASRADRANVLTF
TRBV12-3/TRBV12-4	TRBJ2-1	NA	few	TGTGCCAGCAGTTTGGGCCCAGGGGCCTACTACAATGAGCAGTTCTTC	CASSLGPGAYYNEQFF
TRBV29-1	TRBJ2-1	NA	few	TGCAGCGTTGAAGATTTAAGGACAGTGGTCAATGAGCAGTTCTTC	CSVEDLRTVVNEQFF
TRBV4-1	TRBJ1-5	NA	few	TGCGCCAGCAGCCCGAGGGTTAGCAATCAGCCCCAGCATTTT	CASSPRVSNQPQHF
TRBV12-3/TRBV12-4	TRBJ1-1	NA	NA	TGTGCCAGCTCTTTCCGGAGGGGGGCTTTCTTT	CASSFRRGAFF
TRBV9	TRBJ1-6	NA	NA	TGTGCCAGCAGCGTAGAAGCGGGGGGTTCACCCCTCCACTTT	CASSVEAGGSPLHF
TRBV11-2	TRBJ2-5	NA	few	TGTGCCGGCAGTCCACAGGGTGGAAGAGAGACCCAGTACTTC	CAGSPQGGRETQYF